Described below is a single T cell receptor beta chain sequence and its context. Its antigen is unidentified. The sample comes from a study of human T cells and chemical hapten exposure. Study-level information: Mostly female patients had alopecia areata, totalis or universalis. Findings and caveats of the study: Every donor had alopecia, and their immune response may therefore differ from healthy people's. Expanded TCRs grouped into significantly more large CDR3 similarity clusters than controls produced.

TCRdb reanalysed the RACE reads using MiXCR and keeps one entry per CDR3 protein. The table records around 42,000 distinct CDR3 sequences, around 11% of them present only once. The time point denotes: pre-sensitization, week 0. This sample's treatment: therapeutic diphenylcyclopropenone sensitization with weekly scalp DPC. The sequenced sample was whole blood, obtained in connection with sensitization to the hapten diphenylcyclopropenone (DPC). The clonotype comes from a woman aged 25 to 39 with alopecia areata. Some clones in this sample may be carry-over from other donors' samples.

The CDR3 DNA follows: TGTGCCAGCAGCTTGGCGAGCTCAAGCAATGAGCAGTTCTTC. This translates into CASSLASSSNEQFF. This rearrangement joins TRBV11-2 to TRBJ2-1; D is unresolved. CDR1 and CDR2 from the germline V gene are SGHAT and FQNNGV. The CDR3 contains 14 residues. The ends were cut back, 3 bases at V and 6 bases at J, with 12 bases in the middle.